The 18 T cell receptor beta chains below all came from one sample that was sequenced in a study of blood T cell repertoires in COVID-19 (dated by TCRdb to between 2020 and 2021). The method was the immunoSEQ multiplex PCR assay. This immuneACCESS table, as held by TCRdb, lists in-frame sequences with V and J called but not all clones. Of the missing ones, under half trace to an unresolved V gene in checked studies; the others have no known cause. The sample has some 12,000 clones on record, 88% of them singletons. The top ten clones comprise approximately 9.9% of the sample. Sequencing was performed on peripheral blood. The source is a human donor in a cohort sampled during active COVID-19.

The gene calls are TRBV4-3 and TRBJ2-7, with 8 bases matching TRBD1. Trimming cost V 3 bases and J 4 bases; bases outside gene matches: 5. The CDR3 covers 14 residues. CDR1 is LGHNA and CDR2 is YSLEER in the germline V gene. The CDR3 protein is CASSHRDRTYEQYF. CDR3 nucleotides: TGCGCCAGCAGCCACAGGGACAGGACTTACGAGCAGTACTTC.

The chain employs TRBV4-1 and TRBJ2-1; possibly TRBD1 for D (6 bases). Germline lookup yields CDR1 MGHRA and CDR2 YSYEKL. V was trimmed by 3 bases and J by 6 bases, leaving 12 bases between them. This CDR3 is 14 amino acids long. The CDR3, as DNA: TGCGCCAGCAGCCACCGACAGGATTTCAATGAGCAGTTCTTC. Translated: CASSHRQDFNEQFF.

The gene calls are TRBV14 and TRBJ1-2, with 7 nucleotides matching TRBD1. The CDR3 has 18 amino acids. Germline trimming cut 3 bases from V and 7 bases from J; bases unmatched to any gene: 20. CDR1 is SGHDN and CDR2 is FVKESK in the germline V gene. Here the CDR3 reads CASSHTLLWDSPSPGYTF. CDR3 nucleotide sequence: TGTGCCAGCAGCCATACGCTTCTCTGGGACAGTCCATCACCTGGCTACACCTTC.

The chain carries TRBV7-2 and TRBJ1-1, with 9 bases identical to TRBD1. CDR1 SGHTA and CDR2 FQGNSA come from the germline V gene. The V and J ends lost 4 bases and 4 bases, in that order; junction bases with no gene match: 7. The CDR3 runs to 15 residues. The CDR3 loop is CASSYRQGGGTEAFF. CDR3 DNA sequence: TGTGCCAGCAGCTACCGACAGGGGGGGGGCACTGAAGCTTTCTTT.

J is TRBJ2-1 and V is TRBV19; tentative D call: TRBD2 (6 bases). This CDR3 spans 14 amino acids. Germline V gene lookup returns CDR1 LNHDA and CDR2 SQIVND (reference sequence). Between the trimmed V and J ends, which lost 10 bases and 6 bases, there was a span of 19 bases. In DNA, the CDR3 is TGTGCCACCGCCGGGCGGGGAAACTTCAATGAGCAGTTCTTC. This sequence encodes CATAGRGNFNEQFF.

The V call is TRBV7-8, the J call TRBJ2-7; 8 bases agree with TRBD1. Germline V lookup: CDR1 SGHVS, CDR2 FQNEAQ. The CDR3 sequence is 14 residues long. V lost 4 bases to trimming and J lost 5 bases; unmatched junction nucleotides: 7. Here the CDR3 reads CASSWSTGANEQYF. The CDR3 region has the DNA TGTGCCAGCAGCTGGTCGACAGGGGCCAACGAGCAGTACTTC.

The V gene is TRBV6-5, the J gene TRBJ2-3, with 10 bases identical to TRBD2. V shed 5 bases, J shed 4 bases, and the junction held 3 bases outside the gene matches. The CDR3 is 14 amino acids. The germline gives CDR1 MNHEY, CDR2 SVGAGI. The CDR3 DNA sequence: TGTGCCAGCAGTAGCGGGGGGGCCCCAGATACGCAGTATTTT. The encoded protein is CASSSGGAPDTQYF.

The rearrangement links TRBV19 to TRBJ2-1, with D possibly TRBD2 on 6 matching bases. Trimming stripped 9 bases from V and 7 bases from J, with 10 bases between. CDR3 length: 11 amino acids. Germline V CDR1 and CDR2: LNHDA, SQIVND (reference sequence). CDR3: CASHRGNEQFF. CDR3 coding DNA: TGTGCCAGCCATCGGGGGAATGAGCAGTTCTTC.

V and J are TRBV5-1 and TRBJ2-7, with D hard to call. This CDR3 contains 14 residues. V gave up 2 bases and J gave up 7 bases, with 16 bases separating them. Germline-derived CDR1 and CDR2 are SGHRS and YFSETQ. The DNA for the CDR3 is TGCGCCAGCAGCTTAGAGATTCACCCACTGGAGCAGTACTTC. Translating gives CASSLEIHPLEQYF.

The chain uses TRBV4-2 and TRBJ2-7; D is perhaps TRBD2 (5 bases). The CDR3 is made up of 15 amino acids. Germline CDR1 is LGHNA and CDR2 is YNFKEQ. With 0 bases removed from V and 2 bases from J, the gap between germline ends came to 11 bases. The CDR3 reads CASSQENRRAYEQYF. CDR3 nucleotide sequence: TGTGCCAGCAGCCAAGAGAACCGGCGGGCCTACGAGCAGTACTTC.

The rearrangement joins TRBV10-3 to TRBJ1-1, with a possible D match to TRBD1 (5 bases). Trimming removed 11 bases from V and 5 bases from J, with 12 bases in between. The CDR3 runs 11 residues. Germline V gene sequence: CDR1 ENHRY, CDR2 SYGVKD. CDR3 bases: TGTGCCGTATTCGACAGTACTGAAGCTTTCTTT. Protein sequence: CAVFDSTEAFF.

The V and J genes are TRBV4-2 and TRBJ2-3; possibly TRBD2 for D (6 bases). V was clipped by 3 bases and J by 0 bases, with 13 bases between them. CDR1 and CDR2 (germline): LGHNA, YNFKEQ. This CDR3 has 16 amino acids. CDR3 DNA sequence: TGTGCCAGCAGCCATTCCCTAGCGCCGAGCACAGATACGCAGTATTTT. It translates to CASSHSLAPSTDTQYF.

On this clone itself: The germline gene is not matched at one end of the junction; a read error may be the cause. The J gene is TRBJ2-5, the V gene TRBV7-7; D is undetermined. The CDR3 sequence is 17 residues long. Germline V CDR1 and CDR2: SSHAT, FNYEAQ (reference sequence). The CDR3, as DNA: TGTGCTAGCAGCCTATCTTCCCCGACATCGGCTTTGGAGACCCAGTACTTC. It codes for CASSLSSPTSALETQYF.

The sample holds a few counts of this clone. The V gene is TRBV18, the J gene TRBJ2-7; TRBD2 aligns across 10 bases. The germline gives CDR1 KGHSH, CDR2 LQKENI. V lost 1 base and J lost 1; bases outside the gene matches: 4. The CDR3 has 16 amino acids. In DNA, the CDR3 is TGTGCCAGCTCACCACGGCTACTAGCGGGGTCCTACGAGCAGTACTTC. Translating it yields CASSPRLLAGSYEQYF.

The sample holds a few counts of this clone. The gene calls are TRBV2 and TRBJ2-3, with 9 bases lining up with TRBD1. The CDR3 contains 16 residues. Looked up from germline, CDR1 is SNHLY and CDR2 is FYNNEI. The junction had 9 bases not matched to a gene; V was cut back by 6 bases and J by 2 bases. For the CDR3, the DNA is TGTGCCAGCAGGCCGAGGACAGGGGCCTTCACAGATACGCAGTATTTT. The encoded protein is CASRPRTGAFTDTQYF.

This clone was seen once. V is TRBV28 and J is TRBJ1-1; no definite D call. Germline CDR1 MDHEN, CDR2 SYDVKM. V was trimmed by 4 bases and J by 11 bases, leaving 14 bases between them. This CDR3 spans 12 amino acids. The CDR3 loop reads CASSSPRQRAFF. The CDR3 nucleotides are TGTGCCAGCAGTTCCCCGAGACAACGCGCTTTCTTT. The full variable domain, its missing parts supplied by reference TRBV28 and TRBJ1-1, is DVKVTQSSRYLVKRTGEKVFLECVQDMDHENMFWYRQDPGLGLRLIYFSYDVKMKEKGDIPEGYSVSREKKERFSLILESASTNQTSMYLCASSSPRQRAFFGQGTRLTVV.

The gene calls are TRBV6-5 and TRBJ2-3; 10 bases align to TRBD2. The germline V gene has CDR1 MNHEY and CDR2 SVGAGI. J gave up 1 base and V 5 bases, and 0 bases lay outside the gene matches. The CDR3 contains 14 residues. The CDR3 nucleotides read TGTGCCAGCAGTACTAGCGGGGGCACAGATACGCAGTATTTT. This sequence encodes CASSTSGGTDTQYF.

Worth noting for this clone: One end of the junction does not line up with germline, which may come from a read error. The chain recombines TRBV7-7 with TRBJ2-5, with 8 nucleotides matching TRBD1. In germline, CDR1 is SSHAT, CDR2 FNYEAQ (reference sequence). The CDR3 runs 15 residues. The CDR3 is CASSHRQGFGETQYF. CDR3 sequence (DNA): TGTGCTAGCAGTCACAGACAGGGGTTTGGGGAGACCCAGTACTTC.